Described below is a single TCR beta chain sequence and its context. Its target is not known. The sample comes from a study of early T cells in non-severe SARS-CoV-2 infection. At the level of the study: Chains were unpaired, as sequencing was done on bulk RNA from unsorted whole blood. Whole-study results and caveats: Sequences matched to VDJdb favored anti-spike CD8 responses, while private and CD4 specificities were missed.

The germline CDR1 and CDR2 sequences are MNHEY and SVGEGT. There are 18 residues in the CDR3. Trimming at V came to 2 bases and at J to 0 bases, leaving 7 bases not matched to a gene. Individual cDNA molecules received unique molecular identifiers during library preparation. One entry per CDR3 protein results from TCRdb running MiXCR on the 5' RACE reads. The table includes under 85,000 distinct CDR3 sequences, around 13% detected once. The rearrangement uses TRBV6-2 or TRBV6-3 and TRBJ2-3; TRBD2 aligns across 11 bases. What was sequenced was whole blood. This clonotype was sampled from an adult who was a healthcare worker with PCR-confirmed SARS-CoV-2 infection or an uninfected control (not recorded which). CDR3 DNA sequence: TGTGCCAGCAGTTACCCCCGTCTAGCGGGGGGCAGCACAGATACGCAGTATTTT. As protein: CASSYPRLAGGSTDTQYF.